These 2 T cell receptor beta chains originate from one sample sequenced in a study of blood T cell repertoires in COVID-19. The repertoire was sequenced with immunoSEQ multiplex PCR; TCRdb's copy has only in-frame clones and lacks some. The sample includes more than 200,000 clones, 80% to 90% of them seen just once. The sequenced material came from peripheral blood. These receptors all stem from a man aged 50 to 60 with acute or convalescent COVID-19.

The V gene is TRBV30, the J gene TRBJ2-5, with a weak D call TRBD1 (7 bases). The V gene's germline CDR1 is GTSNPN and CDR2 SVGIG (reference sequence). This CDR3 comprises 14 residues. V was shortened by 0 bases and J by 5 bases, with 13 bases between the two germline ends. CDR3 region: CAWSVGGGAETQYF. CDR3 sequence (DNA): TGTGCCTGGAGTGTAGGGGGCGGGGCGGAGACCCAGTACTTC.

Only a few counts were recorded for this clone. As DNA, the CDR3 is TGTGCCAGCAGTTTCACAAGTTCCGCTAACTATGGCTACACCTTC. This codes for CASSFTSSANYGYTF. This sequence joins TRBV2 and TRBJ1-2; D is unclear. The V gene lost 5 bases and the J gene lost 0 bases, with 13 bases spanning the gap. Germline V gene lookup returns CDR1 SNHLY and CDR2 FYNNEI. This CDR3 has 15 amino acids.